The T cell receptor (beta chain) described here comes from a study of blood T cell repertoires in COVID-19. In the study overall: T cells, B-cell-depleted T cells, or PBMCs provided the cDNA or gDNA that served as material.

The count of this clone is one. The CDR3 extends over 16 amino acids. CDR1 is MGHDK and CDR2 is SYGVNS in the germline V gene. Between the trimmed V and J ends, which lost 1 base and 0 bases, there was a span of 12 bases. Clones were sequenced by immunoSEQ multiplex PCR, and TCRdb holds only the in-frame ones, with some missing. This sample carries fewer than 350,000 clones, 70% to 90% of them seen once, and the ten largest clones take over 2%. This clonotype was obtained from a man aged 30 to 45 who had recovered from COVID-19. This chain links TRBV25-1 with TRBJ2-5; tentative D call: TRBD1 (5 bases). What was sequenced was PBMCs or T cells enriched from blood (not recorded which). The CDR3 bases are TGTGCCAGCAGTGAATTAGTCCGACAGAACCAAGAGACCCAGTACTTC. It encodes CASSELVRQNQETQYF.